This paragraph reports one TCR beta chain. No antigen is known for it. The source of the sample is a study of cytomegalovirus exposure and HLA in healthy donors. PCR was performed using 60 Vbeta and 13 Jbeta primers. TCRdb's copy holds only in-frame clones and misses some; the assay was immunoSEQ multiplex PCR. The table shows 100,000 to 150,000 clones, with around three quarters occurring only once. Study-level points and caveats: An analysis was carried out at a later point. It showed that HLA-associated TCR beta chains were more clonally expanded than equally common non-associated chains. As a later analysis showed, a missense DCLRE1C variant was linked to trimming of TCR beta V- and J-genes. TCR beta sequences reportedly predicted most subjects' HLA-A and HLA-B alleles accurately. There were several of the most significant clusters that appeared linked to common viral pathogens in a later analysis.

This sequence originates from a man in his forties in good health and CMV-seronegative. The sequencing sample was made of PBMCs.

CDR3 sequence (DNA): TGCGCCAGCAGCCAATCGGGACAGGGTAACACTGAAGCTTTCTTT. This translates into CASSQSGQGNTEAFF. The V call is TRBV4-1, the J call TRBJ1-1; 9 positions match TRBD1. The CDR3 loop spans 15 amino acids. V shed 2 bases and J 2 bases; nucleotides not matched to a gene: 3. Germline CDR1 reads MGHRA; CDR2 reads YSYEKL.